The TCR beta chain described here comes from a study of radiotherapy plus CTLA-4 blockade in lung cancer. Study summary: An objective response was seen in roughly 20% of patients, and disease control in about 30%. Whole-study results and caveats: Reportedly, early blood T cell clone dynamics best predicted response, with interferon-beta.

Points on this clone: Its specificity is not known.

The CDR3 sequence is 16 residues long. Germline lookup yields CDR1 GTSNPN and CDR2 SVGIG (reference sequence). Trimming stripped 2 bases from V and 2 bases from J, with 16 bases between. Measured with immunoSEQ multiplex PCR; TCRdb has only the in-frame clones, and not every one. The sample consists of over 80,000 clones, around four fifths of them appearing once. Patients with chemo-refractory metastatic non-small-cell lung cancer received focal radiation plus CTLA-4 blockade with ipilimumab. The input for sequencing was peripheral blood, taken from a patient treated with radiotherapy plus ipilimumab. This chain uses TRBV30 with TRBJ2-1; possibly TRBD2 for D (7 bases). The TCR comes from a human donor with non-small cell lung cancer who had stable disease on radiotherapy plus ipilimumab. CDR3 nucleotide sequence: TGTGCCTGGAGTACAGGGACTATTGGAACCTACAATGAGCAGTTCTTC. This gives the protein CAWSTGTIGTYNEQFF.